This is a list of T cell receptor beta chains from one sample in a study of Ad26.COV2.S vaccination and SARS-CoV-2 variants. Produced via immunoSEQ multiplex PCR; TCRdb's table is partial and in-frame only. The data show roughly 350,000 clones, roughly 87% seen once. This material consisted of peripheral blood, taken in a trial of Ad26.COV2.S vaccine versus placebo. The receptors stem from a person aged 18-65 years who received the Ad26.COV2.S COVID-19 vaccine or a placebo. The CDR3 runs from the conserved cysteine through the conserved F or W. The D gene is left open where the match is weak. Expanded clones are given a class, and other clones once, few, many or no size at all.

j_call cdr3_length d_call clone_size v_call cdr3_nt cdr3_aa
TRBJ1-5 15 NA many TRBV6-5 TGTGCCAGCAGATCCTCCGCGACTGCGTTAAATTCCCAGCATTTT CASRSSATALNSQHF
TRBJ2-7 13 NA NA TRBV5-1 TGCGCCAGCAGCTTGGGACGCACCTACGAGCAGTACTTC CASSLGRTYEQYF
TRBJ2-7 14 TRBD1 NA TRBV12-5 TGTGCTAGTGGTTCCGACAGGGGCTCCTACGAGCAGTACTTC CASGSDRGSYEQYF
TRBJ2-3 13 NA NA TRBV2 TGTGCCAGCAGTGAAGAGACTCTCGGGGCGCAGTATTTT CASSEETLGAQYF
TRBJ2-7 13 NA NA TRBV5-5 TGTGCCAGCAGCTATACACCCTCCTACGAGCAGTACTTC CASSYTPSYEQYF
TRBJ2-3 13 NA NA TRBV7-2 TGTGCCAGCAGCTCCTCTGATGGTTGGGCGCAGTATTTT CASSSSDGWAQYF
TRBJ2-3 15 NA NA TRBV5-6 TGTGCCAGCAGCCCGGCGGGCAGCCAGGGAGATACGCAGTATTTT CASSPAGSQGDTQYF
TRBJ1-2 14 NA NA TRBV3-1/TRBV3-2 TGTGCCAGCAGCCAAGATCGAGGGCTTTATGGCTACACCTTC CASSQDRGLYGYTF
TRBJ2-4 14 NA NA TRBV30 TGTGCCTGGAATCTCTGGGGGTCCAAAAACATTCAGTACTTC CAWNLWGSKNIQYF
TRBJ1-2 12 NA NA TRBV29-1 TGCAGCGTTGAAACAGGGAACGGTGGCTACACCTTC CSVETGNGGYTF
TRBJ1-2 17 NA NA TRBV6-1 TGTGCCAGCAGTGAAAGAGGTGAGGGGACCTCCTCCTATGGCTACACCTTC CASSERGEGTSSYGYTF
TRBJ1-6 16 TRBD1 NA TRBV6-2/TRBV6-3 TGTGCCAGCAGTTACGGGGGGACAGGGGGCAGTTCACCCCTCCACTTT CASSYGGTGGSSPLHF
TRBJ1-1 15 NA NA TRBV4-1 TGCGCCAGCAGCCAAGACCAATCCCAGGGCTTTGAAGCTTTCTTT CASSQDQSQGFEAFF